The subject of this entry is one TCR beta chain. The antigen it recognizes is unknown. No base quality information exists; no much larger clone differs at one position. This sample is drawn from a study of shared clonotypes between healthy human individuals (dated by TCRdb to 2020 to 2022). Regarding the complete study: Two women and three men aged 18 to 49 years were included in the cohort. To increase sequencing depth and limit assay-specific biases, TCR repertoire library preparation and sequencing were carried out by different laboratories using diverse techniques. Leukapheresis yielded between about 0.85 and 9 billion PBMCs per donor. For each donor, three plates each were used for CD4 naive and CD4 memory, two plates were used for CD8 naive, and one plate was used for CD8 memory. The study deeply sequenced blood TCR repertoires of five healthy adults to estimate repertoire size and the extent of clonotype sharing between individuals.

Reading the germline V gene gives CDR1 ENHRY and CDR2 SYGVKD. Trimming at the junction amounts to 4 bases on V and 4 bases on J, and the germline ends lie 10 bases apart. The CDR3 runs 13 amino acids, cysteine and phenylalanine included. The only DNA kept is the CDR3, 39 bases in frame from the first base. For the CD8 naive samples, CD45RO-negative cells were positively selected for CCR7, yielding a CD45RA+CCR7+ population from which TemRA cells were excluded. The donors were healthy, HIV-negative adults with no recently reported acute infections or vaccinations. Every donor was a Caucasian adult living in Nashville, Tennessee, USA. Blood was obtained by leukapheresis, after which PBMCs were separated by Ficoll-Histopaque density gradient centrifugation and cryopreserved in liquid nitrogen vapor phase. Purity and quantity of every magnetically sorted T cell population were checked by analytical flow cytometry. Genomic DNA was isolated from each sorted fraction and quantified by UV absorbance on a Nanodrop 2000c.

TCR CDR3 regions were amplified from genomic DNA by multiplex PCR using the deep immunoSEQ assay. Extracted genomic DNA from each cell subset was spread evenly across all wells of several immunoSEQ 96-well plates, with each plate serving as a replicate. For sorted subsets, each replicate PCR was loaded with 200 ng genomic DNA, equivalent to 32,000 or so T cell genomes. The purified libraries were quantified using a Qubit 3.0 fluorometer, sized with a Bioanalyzer 2100, and then quantified again using the KAPA Library Quantification kit. Each immunoSEQ 96-well plate was sequenced on its own single-read 150-cycle Illumina NextSeq 550 flow cell. The original pipeline was this. Because the immunoSEQ output held only junctional sequences and lacked quality scores, the filtering could not match the filtering applied to full-length reads. Sequences were annotated with PyIR, a Python wrapper for IgBLAST v1.9, and V/J genes and CDR3 were assigned using IMGT germline references. Any read was removed if the V/J assignment was weak (E-value above 1e-6), the CDR3 was missing, or the read contained stop codons, out-of-frame junctions, or ambiguous translated residues. A V3J clonotype was defined by an identical inferred V gene, J gene, and CDR3 amino acid sequence. Percentage overlap between repertoires was computed as shared unique clonotypes divided by the size of the smaller repertoire. Three approaches were used to assess repertoire richness: RTK rarefaction, the Chao1 estimator, and Recon v2.1 estimates of unobserved clonotypes. OLGA was used to compute generation probabilities for all TCRbeta clonotypes that the gDNA method yielded from a handful of donors. TCRdb took this table from immuneACCESS and kept in-frame rearrangements with V and J called. Such tables lack part of the clones; where checked against another copy, unresolved V genes explain under half of the gap, and the rest is unexplained. V and J calls and clone size come straight from that table; D and trimming were deduced from the DNA. The sample includes about 650,000 clones, with roughly 95% observed a single time. The ten largest clonotypes hold less than 0.13% of the sample.

What the authors observed across the whole study: Even with the large sequencing depth, rarefaction of the sorted-subset datasets indicated that sequencing was incomplete. Sharing across four donors was observed for 4.5% to 6.5% of naive CD4, over 3% of naive CD8, roughly 2.3% of memory CD4, and roughly 0.4% of memory CD8 clonotypes. Based on pairwise subsampling, the degree of clonotype sharing among donors was expected to be affected by sequencing depth. Higher generation probabilities were observed for clonotypes shared by all four sorted-subset donors than for non-shared clonotypes. Because the study included only a small number of donors, the genetic and exposure-history diversity represented was limited. Naive subsets generally had larger estimated clonotype richness than memory subsets did. Sampling was restricted to blood, and TCR repertoires in tissue are likely to differ from TCR repertoires in blood.

The chain is encoded by TRBV10-3 joined to TRBJ2-5; the D gene is perhaps TRBD2, on 6 matching bases. Material for sequencing was naive CD8+ T cells sorted from blood. This specimen's cell subset or site label, per the study, means: CD45RA+CCR7+. This receptor was obtained from a woman younger than 45 in good health. The DNA is as follows: TGTGCCATCAGTGCGGGGCGGGGAGAGACCCAGTACTTC. Its product reads: CAISAGRGETQYF.